These 30 T cell receptor beta chains were all obtained from the same sample, sequenced in a study of blood T cells in healthy people across ages. Sample-barcoded 5' priming and a J-beta primer mix drove a second PCR of 7 to 11 cycles. In TCRdb, the 5' RACE reads were re-called with MiXCR into one record per CDR3 protein. Found here are roughly 720,000 distinct CDR3 sequences, about 55% of them singletons; the top ten hold roughly two fifths. The sample comprised blood. These receptors all come from a man at least 80 years old in good health.

The V gene is TRBV6-6, the J gene TRBJ1-5; possibly TRBD1 for D (6 bases). The germline V and J ends were trimmed by 6 bases and 3 bases, with 15 bases remaining between them. The CDR3 has 15 residues. Germline V gene data show CDR1 as MNHNY and CDR2 as SVGAGI (reference sequence). The CDR3 loop is CASSVPDRVNQPQHF. CDR3 in DNA: TGTGCCAGCAGCGTCCCGGACAGAGTCAATCAGCCCCAGCATTTT.

In regard to this clonotype: Its ends do not fully match the called genes, so a read error is possible. The chain is built from TRBV6-5 and TRBJ2-1; 12 bases are shared with TRBD2. The CDR3 has 16 residues. Germline CDR1 MNHEY, CDR2 SVGAGI. The CDR3 DNA reads TGTGCCGGCAGTTACTCGGCTAGCGGGAGGGACAATGAGCAGTTCTTC. It translates to CAGSYSASGRDNEQFF.

As DNA, the CDR3 is TGCAGTGCTCCCCGGGCCGATACGCAGTATTTT. Translation: CSAPRADTQYF. V usage is TRBV20-1 and J usage is TRBJ2-3; D not resolved. Germline V CDR1 and CDR2: DFQATT, SNEGSKA (reference sequence). The CDR3 spans 11 residues. V was pared by 5 bases and J by 6 bases, with 9 bases between.

The rearrangement joins TRBV6-1 to TRBJ2-5, with a weak D call TRBD2 (6 bases). CDR3 size: 14 residues. From germline, CDR1 is MNHNS and CDR2 SASEGT. V dropped 1 base and J dropped 10 bases, with 16 bases sitting between them. The CDR3 coding sequence is TGTGCCAGCAGTGAAGTCGGAGGGTCGGGAGACCAGTACTTC. Translating it yields CASSEVGGSGDQYF.

V and J are TRBV25-1 and TRBJ2-3; 10 bases are shared with TRBD2. The CDR3 spans 16 residues. Losses at the gene ends were 3 bases for V and 2 bases for J; bases not matched to a gene: 5. The germline V gene encodes CDR1 MGHDK and CDR2 SYGVNS. CDR3 in amino acids: CASSDIAGGYTDTQYF. CDR3 nucleotide sequence: TGTGCCAGCAGTGACATAGCGGGAGGCTACACAGATACGCAGTATTTT.

The rearrangement uses TRBV27 and TRBJ2-7; 8 bases align to TRBD1. The CDR3 length is 15 residues. V was clipped by 0 bases and J by 2 bases; unmatched bases: 3. CDR1 is MNHEY and CDR2 is SMNVEV in the germline V gene (reference sequence). CDR3 in amino acids: CASSLSGQGTYEQYF. CDR3 bases: TGTGCCAGCAGTTTATCTGGACAGGGTACCTACGAGCAGTACTTC.

This clonotype showed up just a few times. CDR3 amino acids: CASKEGTGTEAFF. The CDR3 nucleotides read TGTGCCAGCAAAGAAGGGACGGGCACTGAAGCTTTCTTT. J is TRBJ1-1 and V is TRBV6-5, with TRBD1 as a possible D gene (5 bases). CDR1 and CDR2 from the germline V gene are MNHEY and SVGAGI. This CDR3 comprises 13 residues. Trimming left V 7 bases short and J 4 bases short, with 13 bases between.

This clonotype was detected only a few times. The chain recombines TRBV24-1 with TRBJ2-3; no firm D call. There are 11 residues in the CDR3. The ends were cut back, 12 bases at V and 1 base at J, with 7 bases in the middle. In germline, CDR1 is KGHDR, CDR2 SFDVKD. The CDR3 region has the DNA TGTGCCGCCGGCGGCACAGATACGCAGTATTTT. It is translated as CAAGGTDTQYF.

The chain couples TRBV25-1 to TRBJ2-5, with D tentatively TRBD2 (5 bases). The V and J ends lost 4 bases and 0 bases respectively, with 9 bases between them. Germline V CDR1 and CDR2: MGHDK, SYGVNS. The CDR3 loop spans 14 amino acids. The CDR3 sequence is CASSAPGNQETQYF. The DNA for the CDR3 is TGTGCCAGCAGTGCCCCGGGAAACCAAGAGACCCAGTACTTC.

This clonotype was picked up a small number of times. The chain is built from TRBV7-9 and TRBJ2-1; 13 bases are shared with TRBD2. Germline trimming cut 1 base from V and 10 bases from J; bases unmatched to any gene: 7. The CDR3 is made up of 16 amino acids. Per germline, CDR1 SEHNR and CDR2 FQNEAQ (reference sequence). The chain's CDR3 is CASSLGGLAGVKEQFF. The CDR3 nucleotides read TGTGCCAGCAGCTTAGGAGGACTAGCGGGAGTTAAAGAGCAGTTCTTC.

The chain couples TRBV7-2 to TRBJ2-7; weak D call: TRBD2 (5 bases). Germline V gene lookup returns CDR1 SGHTA and CDR2 FQGNSA. There are 16 residues in the CDR3. The V gene lost 5 bases and the J gene lost 7 bases, with 24 bases spanning the gap. CDR3 residues: CASSQKRTAPYSEQYF. CDR3 in DNA: TGTGCCAGCAGCCAAAAACGGACTGCGCCTTACTCGGAGCAGTACTTC. Variable domain in full (rest from reference TRBV7-2 and TRBJ2-7): GAGVSQSPSNKVTEKGKDVELRCDPISGHTALYWYRQSLGQGLEFLIYFQGNSAPDKSGLPSDRFSAERTGGSVSTLTIQRTQQEDSAVYLCASSQKRTAPYSEQYFGPGTRLTVT.

This clonotype was found a few times. The V and J genes are TRBV10-3 and TRBJ1-2; D might be TRBD1 (5 bases). CDR1 and CDR2 (germline): ENHRY, SYGVKD. V was trimmed by 2 bases and J by 7 bases, leaving 8 bases between them. The CDR3 sequence is 12 residues long. The CDR3 DNA reads TGTGCCATCAGTGAGGGGGCATCTGGCTACACCTTC. Translation gives CAISEGASGYTF.

The chain employs TRBV3-1 and TRBJ2-5, with D unclear. V lost 0 bases and J 5 bases, leaving 13 bases between the germline ends. Germline V gives CDR1 LGHDT, CDR2 YNNKEL (reference sequence). This CDR3 comprises 15 residues. The CDR3 loop is CASSQDMGLGETQYF. The CDR3 DNA follows: TGTGCCAGCAGCCAAGACATGGGTCTAGGGGAGACCCAGTACTTC.

The rearrangement joins TRBV6-6 to TRBJ2-1; D call uncertain. The CDR3 is 13 residues long. From germline, CDR1 is MNHNY and CDR2 SVGAGI (reference sequence). Deletions cut 0 bases from V and 12 bases from J, with 12 bases between. The CDR3 nucleotides are TGTGCCAGCAGTTACTCCGACGGGTCGGGGCAGTTCTTC. Protein product: CASSYSDGSGQFF.

With regard to this clonotype: A much more abundant neighbour one base away suggests this may be a read error. This chain joins TRBV4-1 and TRBJ2-4; no clear D. Germline lookup yields CDR1 MGHRA and CDR2 YSYEKL. V lost 4 bases, J lost 6 bases, and 16 bases lay in between. The CDR3 consists of 15 residues. CDR3 sequence reads: CASSPMGNSRNIQYF. CDR3 bases: TGCGCCAGCAGCCCCATGGGTAATAGCAGAAACATTCAGTACTTC.

This clonotype is a singleton in its sample. The rearrangement joins TRBV6-1 to TRBJ2-1; the match to TRBD1 covers 8 bases. CDR1 is MNHNS and CDR2 is SASEGT in the germline V gene. This CDR3 is 13 amino acids long. V gave up 4 bases and J gave up 9 bases; unmatched junction bases: 5. The CDR3 DNA is TGTGCCAGCAGTGGCCAGGGGGCCGGTGAGCAGTTCTTC. Protein product: CASSGQGAGEQFF.

The chain has TRBV7-9 and TRBJ1-2, with D uncertain. This CDR3 is 11 amino acids long. V lost 5 bases and J 4 bases, leaving 5 bases between the germline ends. Looked up from germline, CDR1 is SEHNR and CDR2 is FQNEAQ (reference sequence). The CDR3 loop reads CASSNFYGYTF. DNA for the CDR3: TGTGCCAGCAGCAATTTCTATGGCTACACCTTC.

This clonotype has only a few counts. The chain joins TRBV20-1 to TRBJ2-4, with no clear D. The DNA end lines up better with TRBJ2-7; the J call may be wrong. The CDR3 has 13 residues. CDR1 is DFQATT and CDR2 is SNEGSKA in the germline V gene (reference sequence). CDR3 amino acids: CSARDRFSYEQYF. The CDR3, as DNA: TGCAGTGCTAGAGATCGGTTTTCTTACGAGCAGTACTTC.

V gene TRBV3-1 combines with J gene TRBJ2-1; D is ambiguous. V was cut by 3 bases and J by 10 bases, with 7 bases left in between. The germline V gene has CDR1 LGHDT and CDR2 YNNKEL (reference sequence). The CDR3 totals 11 residues. The CDR3 coding sequence is TGTGCCAGCAGCCAGTCGGCCGAGCAGTTCTTC. Protein: CASSQSAEQFF.

This chain links TRBV28 with TRBJ2-7, with no clear D. The J call could be wrong; TRBJ2-5 is a better fit for the DNA end. There are 12 residues in the CDR3. Per germline, CDR1 MDHEN and CDR2 SYDVKM. The chain's CDR3 is CASSLLQRTQYF. For the CDR3, the DNA is TGTGCCAGCAGTTTATTACAACGGACCCAGTACTTC.

J is TRBJ2-4 and V is TRBV20-1, with 7 bases lining up with TRBD1. The V segment lost 5 bases and the J segment 0 bases; nucleotides outside the gene matches: 7. The CDR3 covers 15 residues. Germline CDR1 is DFQATT and CDR2 is SNEGSKA (reference sequence). This chain's CDR3 is CSAGQAFLAKNIQYF. The CDR3 DNA is TGCAGTGCTGGACAGGCCTTCTTAGCCAAAAACATTCAGTACTTC.

The CDR3 bases are TGTGCCAGCAGCTTGGTGTTAGGCAGCGGACTAGCAGACGATGAGCAGTTCTTC. This codes for CASSLVLGSGLADDEQFF. V usage is TRBV5-8 and J usage is TRBJ2-1; 8 bases match TRBD2. With 0 bases clipped from V and 8 bases from J, the junction kept 16 bases outside the gene matches. The length of the CDR3 is 18 residues. From germline, CDR1 is SGHTS and CDR2 YDEGEE. The full variable domain, rest sourced from reference TRBV5-8 and TRBJ2-1, is EAGVTQSPTHLIKTRGQQATLRCSPISGHTSVYWYQQALGLGLQFLLWYDEGEERNRGNFPPRFSGRQFPNYSSELNVNALELEDSALYLCASSLVLGSGLADDEQFFGPGTRLTVL.

The chain joins TRBV7-2 to TRBJ2-7; tentatively, D is TRBD1 (5 bases). Germline V gene lookup returns CDR1 SGHTA and CDR2 FQGNSA. The CDR3 runs 15 residues. Deletions cut 5 bases from V and 0 bases from J, with 14 bases between. CDR3 protein: CASSPRAGISYEQYF. CDR3 sequence (DNA): TGTGCCAGCAGCCCCCGGGCAGGGATCTCCTACGAGCAGTACTTC.

This clonotype occurred a few times. The chain carries TRBV19 and TRBJ2-1; tentatively, D is TRBD2 (7 bases). The V end was cut by 5 bases, the J end by 6 bases, with 11 bases between. The length of the CDR3 is 13 residues. In germline, CDR1 is LNHDA, CDR2 SQIVND (reference sequence). The CDR3 loop reads CASSGGGGNEQFF. In DNA form, the CDR3 reads TGTGCCAGTAGTGGGGGGGGCGGCAATGAGCAGTTCTTC.

V and J are TRBV20-1 and TRBJ2-1; either TRBD1 or TRBD2 may supply D (5 bases each). Per the germline V gene, CDR1 is DFQATT and CDR2 is SNEGSKA (reference sequence). The CDR3 loop spans 13 amino acids. Deletions cut 2 bases from V and 7 bases from J, with 12 bases between. CDR3 sequence: CSARNSWGNEQFF. Written as DNA, the CDR3 is TGCAGTGCTAGAAACTCTTGGGGGAATGAGCAGTTCTTC.

The V and J genes are TRBV29-1 and TRBJ2-6; D is unresolved. Between the trimmed V and J ends, which lost 4 bases and 4 bases, there was a span of 11 bases. The germline V gene encodes CDR1 SQVTM and CDR2 ANQGSEA. The CDR3 length is 14 residues. CDR3: CSVVGLVGANVLTF. CDR3 DNA: TGCAGCGTTGTCGGCCTAGTGGGGGCCAACGTCCTGACTTTC. Using reference TRBV29-1 and TRBJ2-6 for the parts outside the CDR3, the full variable domain is SAVISQKPSRDICQRGTSLTIQCQVDSQVTMMFWYRQQPGQSLTLIATANQGSEATYESGFVIDKFPISRPNLTFSTLTVSNMSPEDSSIYLCSVVGLVGANVLTFGAGSRLTVL.

The chain is built from TRBV20-1 and TRBJ2-5; no firm D call. The J call is in doubt because the DNA end fits TRBJ2-7 better. This CDR3 spans 13 amino acids. Germline V lookup: CDR1 DFQATT, CDR2 SNEGSKA (reference sequence). The CDR3, as DNA: TGCAGTGCGAACGGAGCGACGAACTACGAGCAGTACTTC. Translating it yields CSANGATNYEQYF.

V usage is TRBV20-1 and J usage is TRBJ1-2, with a possible D match to TRBD1 (6 bases). The ends were cut back, 2 bases at V and 1 base at J, with 11 bases in the middle. This CDR3 region has 14 residues. Germline CDR1 and CDR2: DFQATT and SNEGSKA (reference sequence). CDR3 sequence (DNA): TGCAGTGCTAGAATACCAGGGGTTAACTATGGCTACACCTTC. This translates into CSARIPGVNYGYTF.

This chain connects TRBV18 to TRBJ2-5; 7 bases line up with TRBD1. V dropped 3 bases and J dropped 7; count of bases not matched to a gene: 14. CDR1 is KGHSH and CDR2 is LQKENI in the germline V gene. CDR3 length equals 16 residues. CDR3 protein: CASSPSSTGAQGTQYF. The CDR3 nucleotides read TGTGCCAGCTCACCGAGTTCTACAGGGGCCCAGGGGACCCAGTACTTC. The whole variable domain, filled in from reference TRBV18 and TRBJ2-5, reads NAGVMQNPRHLVRRRGQEARLRCSPMKGHSHVYWYRQLPEEGLKFMVYLQKENIIDESGMPKERFSAEFPKEGPSILRIQQVVRGDSAAYFCASSPSSTGAQGTQYFGPGTRLLVL.

CDR3 DNA: TGTGCCAGCAGTCTTCTAGCGGGGGCCTACAATGAGCAGTACTTC. It encodes CASSLLAGAYNEQYF. The chain recombines TRBV6-2 or TRBV6-3 with TRBJ2-1, with 10 bases fitting TRBD2. The J call could be wrong; TRBJ2-7 is a better fit for the DNA end. Germline-derived CDR1 and CDR2 are MNHEY and SVGEGT. This CDR3 has 15 residues.